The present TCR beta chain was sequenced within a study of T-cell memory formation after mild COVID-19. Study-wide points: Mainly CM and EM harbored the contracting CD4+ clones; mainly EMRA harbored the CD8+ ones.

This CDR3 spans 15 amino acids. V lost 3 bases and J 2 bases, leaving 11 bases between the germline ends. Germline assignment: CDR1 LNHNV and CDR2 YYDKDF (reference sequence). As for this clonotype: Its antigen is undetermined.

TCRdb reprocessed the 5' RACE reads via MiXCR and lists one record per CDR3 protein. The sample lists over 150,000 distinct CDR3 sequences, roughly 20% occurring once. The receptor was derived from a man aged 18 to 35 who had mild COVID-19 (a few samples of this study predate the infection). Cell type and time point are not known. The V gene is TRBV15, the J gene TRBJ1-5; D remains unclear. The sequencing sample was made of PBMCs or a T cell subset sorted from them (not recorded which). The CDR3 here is CATSRTLGGNQPQHF. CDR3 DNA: TGTGCCACCAGCAGGACGTTAGGAGGCAATCAGCCCCAGCATTTT.